The 27 T cell receptor beta chains reported below all come from one sample, sequenced in a study of PD-1 blockade in classical Hodgkin lymphoma. Repertoires were generated with immunoSEQ multiplex PCR, while TCRdb's copy carries only in-frame clones and drops some. The sample lists 20,000 to 30,000 clones, about four fifths occurring once. Every patient relapsed after autologous stem cell transplantation, and brentuximab vedotin exposure varied. The sample here was peripheral blood mononuclear cells (PBMCs), taken before the second cycle of nivolumab. These receptors originate from a human donor with classical Hodgkin lymphoma.

V is TRBV2 and J is TRBJ2-1; no reliable D call. CDR1 is SNHLY, CDR2 FYNNEI, per germline. The CDR3 consists of 11 residues. Trimming took 4 bases from V and 9 from J, leaving 7 bases between them. The CDR3 loop is CASSGRSEQFF. DNA of the CDR3: TGTGCCAGCAGTGGACGAAGTGAGCAGTTCTTC.

The chain couples TRBV7-2 to TRBJ2-3; D not certain. The CDR3 extends over 11 amino acids. Germline CDR1 and CDR2: SGHTA and FQGNSA. Trimming removed 7 bases at V and 2 bases at J, with 4 bases between. The CDR3 DNA follows: TGTGCCAGCACCAACACAGATACGCAGTATTTT. Translation gives CASTNTDTQYF. The variable domain in full, completed from reference TRBV7-2 and TRBJ2-3, reads GAGVSQSPSNKVTEKGKDVELRCDPISGHTALYWYRQSLGQGLEFLIYFQGNSAPDKSGLPSDRFSAERTGGSVSTLTIQRTQQEDSAVYLCASTNTDTQYFGPGTRLTVL.

The CDR3 region has the DNA TGCGCCAGCGCCTCGGGGAGGGGAAAAGTGGTTGGAGAGACCCAGTACTTC. Amino acids: CASASGRGKVVGETQYF. The V and J genes are TRBV4-1 and TRBJ2-5, with 7 bases fitting TRBD2. The ends lost 8 bases at V and 4 bases at J; junction bases unmatched: 19. Germline V gene sequence: CDR1 MGHRA, CDR2 YSYEKL. The CDR3 sequence is 17 residues long.

This chain links TRBV18 with TRBJ2-7; D is possibly TRBD1 or TRBD2 (7 bases each). Germline CDR1 and CDR2: KGHSH and LQKENI. V lost 5 bases to trimming and J lost 8 bases, with 28 bases between them. This CDR3 comprises 17 residues. As DNA, the CDR3 is TGTGCCAGCTCATTACAGGGAGGGGGCCCACCCTCTACCAAGCAGTACTTC. Translated, it gives CASSLQGGGPPSTKQYF.

This sequence joins TRBV27 and TRBJ1-1, with 8 bases that match TRBD1. J was trimmed by 0 bases and V by 4 bases; bases with no gene match: 1. There are 14 residues in the CDR3. From germline, CDR1 is MNHEY and CDR2 SMNVEV (reference sequence). The CDR3 DNA sequence: TGTGCCAGCAGTTGGACAGGGATGAACACTGAAGCTTTCTTT. Translation gives CASSWTGMNTEAFF.

This clone has more than one count but fewer than ten. The J gene is TRBJ1-6, the V gene TRBV4-2; 7 nucleotides align to TRBD1. Germline trimming cut 0 bases from V and 6 bases from J; bases unmatched to any gene: 8. Per the germline V gene, CDR1 is LGHNA and CDR2 is YNFKEQ. This CDR3 contains 17 residues. The CDR3 DNA follows: TGTGCCAGCAGCCAAGAAGATTTTGGACAGGCTAATTCACCCCTCCACTTT. This translates into CASSQEDFGQANSPLHF.

J is TRBJ2-7 and V is TRBV7-9; perhaps D is TRBD1 or TRBD2 (6 bases each). The CDR3 contains 15 residues. With 0 bases removed from V and 1 base from J, the gap between germline ends came to 10 bases. The V gene's germline CDR1 is SEHNR and CDR2 FQNEAQ (reference sequence). The CDR3 is CASSLATGASYEQYF. In DNA form, the CDR3 reads TGTGCCAGCAGCTTAGCGACGGGGGCTTCCTACGAGCAGTACTTC.

V usage is TRBV9 and J usage is TRBJ2-6, with D perhaps matching TRBD1 or TRBD2 (6 bases each). Germline V lookup: CDR1 SGDLS, CDR2 YYNGEE. This CDR3 contains 19 residues. Trimming removed 3 bases from V and 3 bases from J, with 22 bases in between. CDR3 in DNA: TGTGCCAGCAGCGACCCCCCAAGGGGGGTGGTAGGTGGGGCCAACGTCCTGACTTTC. Translating it yields CASSDPPRGVVGGANVLTF.

J is TRBJ2-1 and V is TRBV11-1; D could derive from TRBD1 or TRBD2 (6 bases each). CDR3 length: 15 residues. Deletions cut 9 bases from V and 5 bases from J, with 20 bases between. Germline CDR1 SGHAT, CDR2 FQDESV (reference sequence). Here the CDR3 reads CASTAFGGGNNEQFF. The CDR3 bases are TGTGCCAGTACCGCCTTCGGGGGCGGGAACAATGAGCAGTTCTTC. The whole variable domain, filled in from reference TRBV11-1 and TRBJ2-1, reads EAEVAQSPRYKITEKSQAVAFWCDPISGHATLYWYRQILGQGPELLVQFQDESVVDDSQLPKDRFSAERLKGVDSTLKIQPAELGDSAMYLCASTAFGGGNNEQFFGPGTRLTVL.

The CDR3 spells CASRRDRGLGETQYF. CDR3 DNA: TGTGCCAGCAGGAGGGACAGGGGGCTAGGGGAGACCCAGTACTTC. The chain recombines TRBV2 with TRBJ2-5; the match to TRBD1 covers 12 bases. Germline V gene sequence: CDR1 SNHLY, CDR2 FYNNEI. This CDR3 is 15 amino acids long. V lost 6 bases, J lost 5 bases, and 7 bases stayed unmatched.

The chain carries TRBV28 and TRBJ2-7, with D possibly called TRBD1 or TRBD2 (5 bases each). V was clipped by 3 bases and J by 1 base, with 13 bases between them. This CDR3 comprises 15 residues. CDR1 and CDR2 (germline): MDHEN, SYDVKM. The chain's CDR3 is CASSLLGTTSYEQYF. In nucleotides, the CDR3 is TGTGCCAGCAGTTTGTTGGGGACGACGTCCTACGAGCAGTACTTC.

This chain uses TRBV7-9 with TRBJ1-3; tentative D call: TRBD1 (5 bases). The V end lost 0 bases, the J end lost 1 base, and 7 bases lay between the germline ends. Germline-derived CDR1 and CDR2 are SEHNR and FQNEAQ (reference sequence). The CDR3 extends over 15 amino acids. CDR3 residues: CASSLARGSGNTIYF. In nucleotides, the CDR3 is TGTGCCAGCAGCTTAGCTAGGGGATCTGGAAACACCATATATTTT.

This rearrangement joins TRBV7-9 to TRBJ1-4, with 7 bases lining up with TRBD1. V was clipped by 11 bases and J by 8 bases; unmatched bases: 14. This CDR3 spans 14 amino acids. Germline V CDR1 and CDR2: SEHNR, FQNEAQ (reference sequence). CDR3 bases: TGTGCCGTCAACTGGAGGGGGCGAGAAGAAAAACTGTTTTTT. It yields the protein CAVNWRGREEKLFF.

This chain links TRBV4-3 with TRBJ1-2, with a possible D match to TRBD1 (5 bases). Germline-derived CDR1 and CDR2 are LGHNA and YSLEER. The CDR3 runs to 17 residues. V lost 0 bases and J lost 8, with 22 bases in between. CDR3 in DNA: TGCGCCAGCAGCCAAGATGTATTAGTGACAGCTAGTAGCGGCTACACCTTC. Protein product: CASSQDVLVTASSGYTF.

V is TRBV7-3 and J is TRBJ1-1; possible D gene TRBD1, 5 bases. The V gene lost 2 bases and the J gene lost 4 bases, with 11 bases spanning the gap. This CDR3 spans 14 amino acids. Germline assignment: CDR1 SGHTA and CDR2 FQGTGA. CDR3 nucleotide sequence: TGTGCCAGCAGCTTAGGGGCCTCGGGCACTGAAGCTTTCTTT. Its translation is CASSLGASGTEAFF.

This clone came up a few times. The chain joins TRBV5-8 to TRBJ2-5; the match to TRBD1 covers 8 bases. The CDR3 has 14 amino acids. The junction had 5 bases not matched to a gene; V was cut back by 4 bases and J by 3 bases. Germline CDR1 is SGHTS and CDR2 is YDEGEE. The CDR3 DNA sequence: TGTGCCAGCAGCACAGGGGGGCTGGAAGAGACCCAGTACTTC. Encoded protein: CASSTGGLEETQYF.

J is TRBJ1-4 and V is TRBV6-5; tentatively, D is TRBD1 (6 bases). The CDR3 spans 16 residues. Per germline, CDR1 MNHEY and CDR2 SVGAGI. Trimming shortened V by 2 bases and J by 0 bases, and 10 bases separated the two germline ends. CDR3 protein: CASSYRGGPTNEKLFF. Here the CDR3 DNA reads TGTGCCAGCAGTTACAGGGGGGGGCCAACTAATGAAAAACTGTTTTTT.

The genes are TRBV7-9 and TRBJ2-2; D may be TRBD2 (7 bases). The germline gives CDR1 SEHNR, CDR2 FQNEAQ (reference sequence). V lost 7 bases and J lost 5, with 17 bases in between. The CDR3 runs to 15 residues. For the CDR3, the DNA is TGTGCCAGCAATTATCGGGGGGCTCGGACCGGGGAGCTGTTTTTT. The encoded protein is CASNYRGARTGELFF.

This sequence joins TRBV7-9 and TRBJ1-4; possibly TRBD1 for D (6 bases). This CDR3 is 12 amino acids long. The V end lost 8 bases, the J end lost 8 bases, and 12 bases lay between the germline ends. CDR1 SEHNR and CDR2 FQNEAQ come from the germline V gene (reference sequence). The CDR3: CASEGEEEKLFF. The DNA of the CDR3 is TGTGCCAGCGAGGGGGAAGAGGAAAAACTGTTTTTT.

The V and J genes are TRBV5-1 and TRBJ2-5; D uncertain. Trimming cost V 6 bases and J 3 bases, with 6 bases left between them. This CDR3 comprises 11 residues. CDR1 and CDR2 (germline): SGHRS, YFSETQ. CDR3 sequence: CASKGEETQYF. The CDR3 nucleotides read TGCGCCAGCAAGGGCGAAGAGACCCAGTACTTC.

The genes are TRBV7-2 and TRBJ2-7, with D possibly being TRBD2 (8 bases). This CDR3 has 15 residues. Germline V gives CDR1 SGHTA, CDR2 FQGNSA. V lost 2 bases, J lost 6 bases, and 17 bases lay in between. This CDR3 reads CASSLTGGGLSEQYF. CDR3 nucleotide sequence: TGTGCCAGCAGCTTAACGGGAGGGGGCTTATCCGAGCAGTACTTC.

The CDR3 is CASSSLSGGSYNEQFF. The DNA for the CDR3 is TGCGCCAGCAGTTCCCTTAGCGGGGGCTCCTACAATGAGCAGTTCTTC. This chain connects TRBV5-1 to TRBJ2-1; 9 bases fit TRBD2. The V gene end was trimmed by 5 bases and the J gene end by 0 bases; junction bases not matched to a gene: 6. There are 16 residues in the CDR3. Germline V gene data show CDR1 as SGHRS and CDR2 as YFSETQ.

The V and J genes are TRBV27 and TRBJ1-4, with 9 bases matching TRBD1. Germline V CDR1 and CDR2: MNHEY, SMNVEV (reference sequence). The CDR3 length is 15 residues. J was trimmed by 6 bases and V by 5 bases; bases with no gene match: 7. The CDR3 spells CASSTRDRADEKLFF. The CDR3 nucleotides read TGTGCCAGCAGTACCCGGGACAGGGCGGATGAAAAACTGTTTTTT.

This clone was observed a few times. V usage is TRBV10-1 and J usage is TRBJ1-1; the D is unclear. CDR1 is WNHNN, CDR2 SYGVQD, per germline (reference sequence). Between the trimmed V and J ends, which lost 7 bases and 2 bases, there was a span of 11 bases. The CDR3 is made up of 13 amino acids. CDR3 loop: CASTLTLNTEAFF. The CDR3, as DNA: TGCGCCAGCACCCTCACACTAAACACTGAAGCTTTCTTT.

This chain links TRBV19 with TRBJ2-1; 8 positions match TRBD2. After removal of 3 bases from V and 9 bases from J, the junction contained 13 bases not matched to a gene. Germline V gene sequence: CDR1 LNHDA, CDR2 SQIVND (reference sequence). CDR3 length: 16 amino acids. CDR3 nucleotides: TGTGCCAGTAGTATGGGGGCCGGACTAGCACGGATTGAGCAGTTCTTC. Translated, it gives CASSMGAGLARIEQFF.

V usage is TRBV9 and J usage is TRBJ2-1; unclear D gene. V was pared by 4 bases and J by 1 base, with 12 bases between. This CDR3 spans 15 amino acids. CDR1 is SGDLS, CDR2 YYNGEE, per germline. In DNA form, the CDR3 reads TGTGCCAGCAGCCCTCAACCGAGATCCTACAATGAGCAGTTCTTC. It is translated as CASSPQPRSYNEQFF.

V gene TRBV25-1 combines with J gene TRBJ1-1, with D possibly being TRBD1 (5 bases). CDR1 and CDR2 (germline): MGHDK, SYGVNS. The CDR3 length is 15 residues. V was pared by 1 base and J by 4 bases, with 13 bases between. In DNA form, the CDR3 reads TGTGCCAGCAGTGAATCGGGGGAAGGTGGCACTGAAGCTTTCTTT. It codes for CASSESGEGGTEAFF.